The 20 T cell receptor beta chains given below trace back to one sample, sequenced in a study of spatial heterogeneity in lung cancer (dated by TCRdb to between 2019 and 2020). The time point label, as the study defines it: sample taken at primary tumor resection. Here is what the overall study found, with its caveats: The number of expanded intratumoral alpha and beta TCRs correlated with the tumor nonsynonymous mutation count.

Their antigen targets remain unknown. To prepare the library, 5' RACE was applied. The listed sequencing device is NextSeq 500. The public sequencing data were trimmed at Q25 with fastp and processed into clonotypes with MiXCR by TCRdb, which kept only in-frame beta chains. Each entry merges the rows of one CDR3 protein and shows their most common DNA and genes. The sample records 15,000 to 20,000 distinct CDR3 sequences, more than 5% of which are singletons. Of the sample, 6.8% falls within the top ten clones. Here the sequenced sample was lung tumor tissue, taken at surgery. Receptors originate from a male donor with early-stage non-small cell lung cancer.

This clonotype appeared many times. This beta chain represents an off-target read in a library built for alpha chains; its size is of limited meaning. In DNA, the CDR3 is TGCAGCGTTGCAGGGTTTGGGGATGGCTACACCTTC. As protein: CSVAGFGDGYTF. The chain links TRBV29-1 to TRBJ1-2; a weak D match, TRBD1 (5 bases). Trimming took off 4 bases at V and 6 bases at J, with 12 bases between the two ends. The CDR3 runs to 12 residues. From germline, CDR1 is SQVTM and CDR2 ANQGSEA.

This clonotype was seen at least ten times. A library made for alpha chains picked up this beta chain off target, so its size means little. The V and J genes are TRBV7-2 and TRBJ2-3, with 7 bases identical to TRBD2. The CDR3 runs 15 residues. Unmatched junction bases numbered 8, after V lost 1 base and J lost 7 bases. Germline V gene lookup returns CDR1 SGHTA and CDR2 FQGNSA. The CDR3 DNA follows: TGTGCCAGCAGCTTAGACCCAGCGGGGAGCAATACGCAGTATTTT. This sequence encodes CASSLDPAGSNTQYF. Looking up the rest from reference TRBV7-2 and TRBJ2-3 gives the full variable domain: GAGVSQSPSNKVTEKGKDVELRCDPISGHTALYWYRQSLGQGLEFLIYFQGNSAPDKSGLPSDRFSAERTGGSVSTLTIQRTQQEDSAVYLCASSLDPAGSNTQYFGPGTRLTVL.

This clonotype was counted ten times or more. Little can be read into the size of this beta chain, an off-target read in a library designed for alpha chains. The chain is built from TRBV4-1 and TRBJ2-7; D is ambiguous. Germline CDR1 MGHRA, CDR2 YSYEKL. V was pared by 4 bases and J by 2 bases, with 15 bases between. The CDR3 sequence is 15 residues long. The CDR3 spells CASSLIPEPPYEQYF. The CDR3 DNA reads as TGCGCCAGCAGCCTGATACCCGAGCCCCCCTACGAGCAGTACTTC.

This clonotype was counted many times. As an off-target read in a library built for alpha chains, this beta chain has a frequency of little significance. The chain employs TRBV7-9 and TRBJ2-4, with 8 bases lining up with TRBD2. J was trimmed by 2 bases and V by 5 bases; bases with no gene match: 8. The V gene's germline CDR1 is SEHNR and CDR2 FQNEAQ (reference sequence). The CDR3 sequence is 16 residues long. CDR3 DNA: TGTGCCAGCAGCCGGGAGGGACCAGGAACCAAAAACATTCAGTACTTC. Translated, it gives CASSREGPGTKNIQYF. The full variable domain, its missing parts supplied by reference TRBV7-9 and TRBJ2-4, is DTGVSQNPRHKITKRGQNVTFRCDPISEHNRLYWYRQTLGQGPEFLTYFQNEAQLEKSRLLSDRFSAERPKGSFSTLEIQRTEQGDSAMYLCASSREGPGTKNIQYFGAGTRLSVL.

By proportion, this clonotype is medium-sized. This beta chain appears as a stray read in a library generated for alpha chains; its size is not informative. The CDR3 nucleotides read TGTGCCAGCAGCCTCAGCTCTGGGGCCAACGTCCTGACTTTC. It codes for CASSLSSGANVLTF. This rearrangement joins TRBV7-9 to TRBJ2-6, with D unresolved. V was pared by 5 bases and J by 0 bases, with 5 bases between. Germline V gives CDR1 SEHNR, CDR2 FQNEAQ (reference sequence). CDR3 size: 14 residues.

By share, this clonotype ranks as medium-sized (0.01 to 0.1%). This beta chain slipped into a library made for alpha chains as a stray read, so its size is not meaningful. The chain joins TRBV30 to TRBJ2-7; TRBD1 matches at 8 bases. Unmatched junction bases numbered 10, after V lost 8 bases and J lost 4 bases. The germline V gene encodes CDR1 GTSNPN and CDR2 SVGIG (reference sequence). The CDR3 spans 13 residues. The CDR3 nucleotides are TGTGCCGGAGGGTGGACAGGGCTTTACGAGCAGTACTTC. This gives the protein CAGGWTGLYEQYF.

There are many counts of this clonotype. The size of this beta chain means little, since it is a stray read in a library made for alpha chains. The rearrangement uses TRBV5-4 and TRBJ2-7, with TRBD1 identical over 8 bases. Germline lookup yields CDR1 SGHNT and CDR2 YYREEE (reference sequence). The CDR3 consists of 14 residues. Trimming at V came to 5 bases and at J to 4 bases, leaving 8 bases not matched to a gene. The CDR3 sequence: CASSRTGLEYEQYF. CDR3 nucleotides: TGTGCCAGCAGTAGGACAGGGCTCGAGTACGAGCAGTACTTC. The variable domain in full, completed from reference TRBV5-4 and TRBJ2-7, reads ETGVTQSPTHLIKTRGQQVTLRCSSQSGHNTVSWYQQALGQGPQFIFQYYREEENGRGNFPPRFSGLQFPNYSSELNVNALELDDSALYLCASSRTGLEYEQYFGPGTRLTVT.

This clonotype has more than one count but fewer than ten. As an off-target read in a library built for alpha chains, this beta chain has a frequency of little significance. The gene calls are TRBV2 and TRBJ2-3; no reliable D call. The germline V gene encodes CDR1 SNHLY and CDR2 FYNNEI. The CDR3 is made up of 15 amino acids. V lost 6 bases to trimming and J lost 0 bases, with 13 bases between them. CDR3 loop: CASSEDRLSTDTQYF. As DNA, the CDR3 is TGTGCCAGCAGCGAGGACCGGCTTAGCACAGATACGCAGTATTTT.

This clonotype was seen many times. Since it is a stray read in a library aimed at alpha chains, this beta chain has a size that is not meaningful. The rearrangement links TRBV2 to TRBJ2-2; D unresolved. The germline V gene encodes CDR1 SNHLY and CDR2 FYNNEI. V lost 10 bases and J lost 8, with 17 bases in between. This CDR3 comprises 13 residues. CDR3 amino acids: CATTHRFVGELFF. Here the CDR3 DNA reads TGTGCCACTACGCACCGTTTCGTTGGGGAGCTGTTTTTT. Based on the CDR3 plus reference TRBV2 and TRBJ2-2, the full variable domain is EPEVTQTPSHQVTQMGQEVILRCVPISNHLYFYWYRQILGQKVEFLVSFYNNEISEKSEIFDDQFSVERPDGSNFTLKIRSTKLEDSAMYFCATTHRFVGELFFGEGSRLTVL.

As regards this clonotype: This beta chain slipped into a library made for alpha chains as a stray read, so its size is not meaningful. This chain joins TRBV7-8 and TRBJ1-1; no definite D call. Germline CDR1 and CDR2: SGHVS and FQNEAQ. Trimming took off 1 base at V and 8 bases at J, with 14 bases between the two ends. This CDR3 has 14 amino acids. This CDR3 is CASSLEGSSKEAFF. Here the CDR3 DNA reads TGTGCCAGCAGCTTAGAAGGCAGCTCAAAGGAAGCTTTCTTT.

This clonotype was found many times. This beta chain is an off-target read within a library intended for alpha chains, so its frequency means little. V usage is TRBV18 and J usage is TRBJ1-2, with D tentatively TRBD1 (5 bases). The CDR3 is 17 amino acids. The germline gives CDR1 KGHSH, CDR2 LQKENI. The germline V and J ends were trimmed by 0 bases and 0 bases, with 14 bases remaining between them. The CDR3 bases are TGTGCCAGCTCACCACCCAACCCAGGGATAGCTAACTATGGCTACACCTTC. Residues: CASSPPNPGIANYGYTF.

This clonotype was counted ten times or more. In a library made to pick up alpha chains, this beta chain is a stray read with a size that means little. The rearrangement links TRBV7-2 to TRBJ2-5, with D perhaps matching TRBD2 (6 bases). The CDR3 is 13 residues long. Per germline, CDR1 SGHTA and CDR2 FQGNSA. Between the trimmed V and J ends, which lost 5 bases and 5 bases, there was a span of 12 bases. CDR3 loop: CASSLLASETQYF. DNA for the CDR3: TGTGCCAGCAGCCTCCTAGCGTCGGAGACCCAGTACTTC.

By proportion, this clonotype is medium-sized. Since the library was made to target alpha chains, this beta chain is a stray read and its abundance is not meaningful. CDR3 sequence: CASSLFKNIQYF. In DNA, the CDR3 is TGTGCCAGCAGCTTGTTCAAAAACATTCAGTACTTC. The J gene is TRBJ2-4, the V gene TRBV5-6; D remains unclear. The V and J ends lost 1 base and 3 bases respectively, with 2 bases between them. CDR1 and CDR2 from the germline V gene are SGHDT and YYEEEE. This CDR3 has 12 amino acids.

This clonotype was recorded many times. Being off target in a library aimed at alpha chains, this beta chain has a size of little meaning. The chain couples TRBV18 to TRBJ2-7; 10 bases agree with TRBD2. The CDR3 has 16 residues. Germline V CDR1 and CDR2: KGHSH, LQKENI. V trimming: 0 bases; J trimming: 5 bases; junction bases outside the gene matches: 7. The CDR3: CASSPPRLAGVNEQYF. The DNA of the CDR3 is TGTGCCAGCTCACCACCGCGGCTAGCGGGGGTAAACGAGCAGTACTTC.

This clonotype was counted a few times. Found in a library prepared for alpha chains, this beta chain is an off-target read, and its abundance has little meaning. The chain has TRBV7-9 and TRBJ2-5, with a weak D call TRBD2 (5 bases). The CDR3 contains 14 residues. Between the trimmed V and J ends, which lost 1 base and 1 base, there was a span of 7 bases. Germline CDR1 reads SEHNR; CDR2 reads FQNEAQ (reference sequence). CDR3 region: CASSLGSGQETQYF. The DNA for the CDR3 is TGTGCCAGCAGCTTAGGCAGCGGCCAAGAGACCCAGTACTTC.

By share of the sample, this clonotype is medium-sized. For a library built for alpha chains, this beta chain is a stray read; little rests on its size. The CDR3: CASSQFPTDYEQYF. In DNA, the CDR3 is TGTGCCAGCAGTCAATTCCCGACAGACTACGAGCAGTACTTC. The V call is TRBV6-5, the J call TRBJ2-7; TRBD1 is a possible D gene (5 bases). The CDR3 totals 14 residues. From germline, CDR1 is MNHEY and CDR2 SVGAGI. Between the trimmed V and J ends, which lost 5 bases and 3 bases, there was a span of 14 bases.

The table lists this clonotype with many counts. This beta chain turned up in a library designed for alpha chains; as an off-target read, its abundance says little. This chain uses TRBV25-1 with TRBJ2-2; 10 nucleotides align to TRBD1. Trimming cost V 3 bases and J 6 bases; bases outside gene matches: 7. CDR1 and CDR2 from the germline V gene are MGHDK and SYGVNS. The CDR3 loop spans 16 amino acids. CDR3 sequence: CASSDLIGQGAGELFF. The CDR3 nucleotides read TGTGCCAGCAGTGATTTAATCGGACAGGGGGCCGGGGAGCTGTTTTTT.

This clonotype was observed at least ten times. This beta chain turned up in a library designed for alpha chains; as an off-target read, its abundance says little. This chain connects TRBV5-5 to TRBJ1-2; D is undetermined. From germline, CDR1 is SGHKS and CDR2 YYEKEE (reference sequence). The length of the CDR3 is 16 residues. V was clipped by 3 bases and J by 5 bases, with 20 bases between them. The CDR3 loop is CASSWQATSLGYGYTF. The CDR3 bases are TGTGCCAGCAGCTGGCAGGCGACTTCCTTAGGATATGGCTACACCTTC.

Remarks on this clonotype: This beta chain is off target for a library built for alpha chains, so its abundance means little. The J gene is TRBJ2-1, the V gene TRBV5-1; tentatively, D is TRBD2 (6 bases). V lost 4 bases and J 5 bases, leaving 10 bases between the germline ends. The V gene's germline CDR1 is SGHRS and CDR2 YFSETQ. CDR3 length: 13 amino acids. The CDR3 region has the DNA TGCGCCAGCAGCGTGATAGCGGACAATGAGCAGTTCTTC. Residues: CASSVIADNEQFF.

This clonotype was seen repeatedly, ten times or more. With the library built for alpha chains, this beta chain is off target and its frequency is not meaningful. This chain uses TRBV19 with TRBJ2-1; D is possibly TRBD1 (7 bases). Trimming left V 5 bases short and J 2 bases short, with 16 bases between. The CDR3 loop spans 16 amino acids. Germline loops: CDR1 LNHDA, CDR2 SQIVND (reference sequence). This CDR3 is CASSPGDSITYNEQFF. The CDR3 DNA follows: TGTGCCAGTAGTCCGGGGGACAGTATAACCTACAATGAGCAGTTCTTC.